This T cell receptor beta chain was sequenced during a study of T cell responses to AZD1222 COVID-19 vaccine. Overall study results and limits: Targeting of unmutated variant regions was reportedly seen in nearly half of spike-specific TCRs. Repertoires were collected only later (after the peak T cell response had occurred). Vaccine-associated CD4 TCRs ranged over spike, dominating at 160-218 and 743-854. The number of AZD1222 recipients seropositive at baseline was only 6 or 7.

Clones were sequenced by immunoSEQ multiplex PCR, and TCRdb holds only the in-frame ones, with some missing. The table includes 170,000 or so clones, approximately 90% detected once. The CDR3 is made up of 15 amino acids. Trimming took 2 bases from V and 5 from J, leaving 13 bases between them. Germline CDR1 reads SGHRS; CDR2 reads YFSETQ. Turning to this clone: Its antigen is still unknown.

This chain connects TRBV5-1 to TRBJ1-4; a possible D gene is TRBD1 (5 bases). This TCR came from an adult in good health. The material was peripheral blood, obtained on day 0 of AZD1222 vaccination. CDR3 bases: TGCGCCAGCAGCTTAACCCCAGGGAGAAATGAAAAACTGTTTTTT. It is translated as CASSLTPGRNEKLFF.